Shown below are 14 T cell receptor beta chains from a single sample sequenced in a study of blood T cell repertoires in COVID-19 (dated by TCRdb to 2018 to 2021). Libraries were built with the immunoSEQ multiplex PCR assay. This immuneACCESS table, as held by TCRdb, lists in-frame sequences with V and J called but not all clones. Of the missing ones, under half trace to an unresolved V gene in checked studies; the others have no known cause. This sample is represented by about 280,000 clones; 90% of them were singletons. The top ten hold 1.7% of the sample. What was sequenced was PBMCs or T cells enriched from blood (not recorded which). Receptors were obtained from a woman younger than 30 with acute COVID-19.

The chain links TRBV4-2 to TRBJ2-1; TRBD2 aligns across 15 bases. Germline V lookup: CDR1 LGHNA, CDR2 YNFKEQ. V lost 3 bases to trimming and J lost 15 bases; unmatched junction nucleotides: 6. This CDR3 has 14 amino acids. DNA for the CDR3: TGTGCCAGCAGCCACGGACTAGCGGGAGGGCGGGGGTTCTTC. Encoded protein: CASSHGLAGGRGFF.

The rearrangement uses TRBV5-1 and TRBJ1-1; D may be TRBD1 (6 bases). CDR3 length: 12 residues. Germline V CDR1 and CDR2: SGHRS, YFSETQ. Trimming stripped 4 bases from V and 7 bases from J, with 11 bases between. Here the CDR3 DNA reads TGCGCCAGCAGCCATAACAGGGTTGAAGCTTTCTTT. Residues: CASSHNRVEAFF. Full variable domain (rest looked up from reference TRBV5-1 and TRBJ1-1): KAGVTQTPRYLIKTRGQQVTLSCSPISGHRSVSWYQQTPGQGLQFLFEYFSETQRNKGNFPGRFSGRQFSNSRSEMNVSTLELGDSALYLCASSHNRVEAFFGQGTRLTVV.

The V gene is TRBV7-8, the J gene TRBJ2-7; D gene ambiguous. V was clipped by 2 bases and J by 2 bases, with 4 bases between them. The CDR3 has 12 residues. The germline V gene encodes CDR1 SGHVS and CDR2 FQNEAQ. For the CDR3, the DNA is TGTGCCAGCAGCTTATCGGCCTACGAGCAGTACTTC. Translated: CASSLSAYEQYF.

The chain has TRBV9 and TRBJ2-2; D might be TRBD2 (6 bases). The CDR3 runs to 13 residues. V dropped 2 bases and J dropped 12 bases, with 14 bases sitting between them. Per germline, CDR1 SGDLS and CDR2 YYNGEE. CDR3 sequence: CASSVRLEGQLFF. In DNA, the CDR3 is TGTGCCAGCAGCGTCAGACTAGAGGGGCAGCTGTTTTTT.

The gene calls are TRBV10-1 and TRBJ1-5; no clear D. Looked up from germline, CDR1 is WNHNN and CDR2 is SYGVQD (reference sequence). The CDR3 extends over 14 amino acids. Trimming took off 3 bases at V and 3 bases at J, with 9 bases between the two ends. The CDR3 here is CASSDEGPNQPQHF. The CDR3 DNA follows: TGCGCCAGCAGTGATGAGGGCCCCAATCAGCCCCAGCATTTT.

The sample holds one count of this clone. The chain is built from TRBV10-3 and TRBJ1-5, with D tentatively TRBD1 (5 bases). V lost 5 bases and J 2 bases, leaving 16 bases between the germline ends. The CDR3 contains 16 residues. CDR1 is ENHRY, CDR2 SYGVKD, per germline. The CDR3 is CAISPSGPQGNQPQHF. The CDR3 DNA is TGTGCCATCAGTCCTTCAGGGCCCCAAGGCAATCAGCCCCAGCATTTT.

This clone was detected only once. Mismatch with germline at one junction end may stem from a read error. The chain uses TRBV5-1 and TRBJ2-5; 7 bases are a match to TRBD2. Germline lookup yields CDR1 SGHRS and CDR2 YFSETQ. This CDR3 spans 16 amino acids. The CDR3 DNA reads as TGCGTCAGCAGCCTACACCCCTCTAGCGGCCAAGAGACCCAGTACTTC. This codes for CVSSLHPSSGQETQYF.

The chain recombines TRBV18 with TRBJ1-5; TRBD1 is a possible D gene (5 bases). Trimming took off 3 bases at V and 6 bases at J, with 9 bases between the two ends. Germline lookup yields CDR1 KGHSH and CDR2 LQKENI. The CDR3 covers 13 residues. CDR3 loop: CASSPDTGQPQHF. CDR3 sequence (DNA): TGTGCCAGCTCACCGGATACAGGTCAGCCCCAGCATTTT. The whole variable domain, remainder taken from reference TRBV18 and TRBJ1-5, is NAGVMQNPRHLVRRRGQEARLRCSPMKGHSHVYWYRQLPEEGLKFMVYLQKENIIDESGMPKERFSAEFPKEGPSILRIQQVVRGDSAAYFCASSPDTGQPQHFGDGTRLSIL.

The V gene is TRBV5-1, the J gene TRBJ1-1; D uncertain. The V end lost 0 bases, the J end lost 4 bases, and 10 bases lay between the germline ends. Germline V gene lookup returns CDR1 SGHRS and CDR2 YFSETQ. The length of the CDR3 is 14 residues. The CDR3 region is CASSLVSSGTEAFF. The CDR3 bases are TGCGCCAGCAGCTTGGTGAGCTCGGGCACTGAAGCTTTCTTT.

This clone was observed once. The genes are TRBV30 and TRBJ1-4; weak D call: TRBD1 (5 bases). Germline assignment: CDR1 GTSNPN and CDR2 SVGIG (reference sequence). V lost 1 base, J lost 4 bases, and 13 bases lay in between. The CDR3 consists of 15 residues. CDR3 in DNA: TGTGCCTGGAGTGAACAGACAGTCCTTAATGAAAAACTGTTTTTT. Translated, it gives CAWSEQTVLNEKLFF.

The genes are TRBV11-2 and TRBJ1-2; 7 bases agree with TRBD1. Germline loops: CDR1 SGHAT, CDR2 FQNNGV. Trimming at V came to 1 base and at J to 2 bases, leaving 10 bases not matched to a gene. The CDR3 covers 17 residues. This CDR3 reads CASSLGPTLQGNYGYTF. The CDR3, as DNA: TGTGCCAGCAGCTTAGGCCCCACCCTACAGGGGAACTATGGCTACACCTTC.

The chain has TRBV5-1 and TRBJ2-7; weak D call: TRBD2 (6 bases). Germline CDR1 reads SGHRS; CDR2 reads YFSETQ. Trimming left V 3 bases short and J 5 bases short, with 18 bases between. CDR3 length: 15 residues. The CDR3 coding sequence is TGCGCCAGCAGCTCGGGGGACCCCACACTCGACGAGCAGTACTTC. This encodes CASSSGDPTLDEQYF.

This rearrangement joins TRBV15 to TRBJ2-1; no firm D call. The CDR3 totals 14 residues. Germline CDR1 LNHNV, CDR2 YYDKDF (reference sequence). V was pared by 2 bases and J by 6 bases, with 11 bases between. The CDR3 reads CATSRQRLSNEQFF. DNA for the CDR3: TGTGCCACCAGCAGACAGCGTCTGAGCAATGAGCAGTTCTTC.

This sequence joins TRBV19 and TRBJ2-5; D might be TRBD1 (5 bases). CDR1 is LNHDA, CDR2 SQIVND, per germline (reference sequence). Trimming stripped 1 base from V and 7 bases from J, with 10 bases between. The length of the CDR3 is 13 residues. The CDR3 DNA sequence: TGTGCCAGTAGTATAGGCCAGGGTGGGACCCAGTACTTC. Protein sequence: CASSIGQGGTQYF.